This T cell receptor beta chain was sequenced in a study of shared clonotypes between healthy human individuals. Study-wide context: Participating donors consisted of two women and a few men aged 18 to 49.

This clone has ten or more counts. In germline, CDR1 is MNHNS, CDR2 SASEGT. V was clipped by 2 bases and J by 5 bases; unmatched bases: 9. The CDR3 loop spans 16 amino acids. Genomic DNA for unsorted samples, which was extracted with the QIAamp DNA Blood Mini kit, came from roughly 100 million PBMCs. PCR replicates performed on unsorted PBMC used approximately 300 ng DNA, 25,000 to 35,000 T cell genomes. Authors' data handling: Quality scores were absent from the junction-only immunoSEQ sequences, so filtering differed. Sequenced by immunoSEQ multiplex PCR; TCRdb stores in-frame clones only, minus some. V, J and clone size are taken as reported in that table, and D and trimming were inferred from the DNA itself. Seen here are 400,000 to 500,000 clones, around three quarters observed once, and the top ten hold approximately 12%.

Sequencing used PBMCs. The clonotype originates from a woman in her forties in good health. Some clones in this sample may be carry-over from other donors' samples. This rearrangement joins TRBV6-1 to TRBJ2-1, with 7 nucleotides matching TRBD2. DNA of the CDR3: TGTGCCAGCAGTGAATCCGCAGGGAGGGGAGACAATGAGCAGTTCTTC. Protein product: CASSESAGRGDNEQFF.